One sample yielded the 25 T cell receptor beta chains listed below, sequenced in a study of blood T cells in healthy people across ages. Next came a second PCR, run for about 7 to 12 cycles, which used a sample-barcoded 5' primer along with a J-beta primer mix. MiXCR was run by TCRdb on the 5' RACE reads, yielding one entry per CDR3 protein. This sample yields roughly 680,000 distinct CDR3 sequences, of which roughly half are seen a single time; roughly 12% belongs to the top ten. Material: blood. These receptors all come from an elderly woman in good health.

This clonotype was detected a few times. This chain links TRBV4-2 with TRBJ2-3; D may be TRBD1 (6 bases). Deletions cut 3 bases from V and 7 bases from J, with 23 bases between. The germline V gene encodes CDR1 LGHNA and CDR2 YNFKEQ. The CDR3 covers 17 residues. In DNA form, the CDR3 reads TGTGCCAGCAGCCATCCGGGCCCGAGGACAGAATTTTATACGCAGTATTTT. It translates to CASSHPGPRTEFYTQYF.

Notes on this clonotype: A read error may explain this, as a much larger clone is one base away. This CDR3 is CASSLGGISYNEQYF. CDR3 DNA sequence: TGTGCCAGCAGTCTTGGGGGGATTTCCTACAATGAGCAGTACTTC. The chain couples TRBV12-3 or TRBV12-4 to TRBJ2-1; D might be TRBD2 (6 bases). The J call may be wrong; the DNA end is better matched by TRBJ2-7. The CDR3 loop spans 15 amino acids.

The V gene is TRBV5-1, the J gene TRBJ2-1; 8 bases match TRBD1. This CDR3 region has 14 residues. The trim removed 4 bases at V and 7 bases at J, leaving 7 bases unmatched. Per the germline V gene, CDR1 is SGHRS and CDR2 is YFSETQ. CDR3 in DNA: TGCGCCAGCAGCCCAGGGGGCCCAACGAATGAGCAGTTCTTC. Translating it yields CASSPGGPTNEQFF.

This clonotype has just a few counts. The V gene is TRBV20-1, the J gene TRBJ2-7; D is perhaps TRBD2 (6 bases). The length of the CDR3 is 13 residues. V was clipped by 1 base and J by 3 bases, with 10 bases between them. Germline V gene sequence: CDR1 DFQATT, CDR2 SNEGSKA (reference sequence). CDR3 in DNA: TGCAGTGCTAGAGGGGTAGCGGACTACGAGCAGTACTTC. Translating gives CSARGVADYEQYF.

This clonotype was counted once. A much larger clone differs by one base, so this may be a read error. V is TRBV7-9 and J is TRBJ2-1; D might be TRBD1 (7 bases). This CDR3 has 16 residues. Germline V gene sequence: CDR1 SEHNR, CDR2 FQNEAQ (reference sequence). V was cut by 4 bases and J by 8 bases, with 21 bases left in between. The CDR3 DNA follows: TGTGCCAGCAGCTCCTCAAGGGGGGACAGATACGATGAGCAGTTCTTC. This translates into CASSSSRGDRYDEQFF.

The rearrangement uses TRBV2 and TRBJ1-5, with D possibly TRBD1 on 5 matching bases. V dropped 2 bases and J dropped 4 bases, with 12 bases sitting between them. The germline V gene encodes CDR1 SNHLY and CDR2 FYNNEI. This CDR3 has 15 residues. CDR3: CASSESGFPNQPQHF. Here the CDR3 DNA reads TGTGCCAGCAGTGAATCAGGGTTCCCTAATCAGCCCCAGCATTTT.

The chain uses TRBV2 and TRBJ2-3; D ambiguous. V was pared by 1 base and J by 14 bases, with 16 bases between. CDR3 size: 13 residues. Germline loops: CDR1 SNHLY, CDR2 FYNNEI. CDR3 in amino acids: CASSEEESTPWYF. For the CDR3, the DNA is TGTGCCAGCAGTGAAGAGGAGAGTACTCCTTGGTATTTT.

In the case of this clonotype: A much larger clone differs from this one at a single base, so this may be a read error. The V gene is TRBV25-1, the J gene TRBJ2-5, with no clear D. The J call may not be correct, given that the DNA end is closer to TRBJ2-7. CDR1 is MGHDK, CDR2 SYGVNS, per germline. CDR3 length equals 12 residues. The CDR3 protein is CASSEGDYEQYF. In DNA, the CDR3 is TGTGCCAGCAGTGAAGGGGACTACGAGCAGTACTTC.

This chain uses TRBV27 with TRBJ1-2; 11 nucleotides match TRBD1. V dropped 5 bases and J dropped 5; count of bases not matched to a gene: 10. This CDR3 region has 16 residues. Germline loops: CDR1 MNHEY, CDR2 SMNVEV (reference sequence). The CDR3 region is CASSRLGTGGRYGYTF. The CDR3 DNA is TGTGCCAGCAGTCGCCTCGGGACAGGGGGAAGGTATGGCTACACCTTC.

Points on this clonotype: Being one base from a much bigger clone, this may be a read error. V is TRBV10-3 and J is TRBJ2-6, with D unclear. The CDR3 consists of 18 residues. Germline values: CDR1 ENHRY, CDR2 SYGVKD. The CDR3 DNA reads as TGTGCCATCAGTGGGGTAGGTCCCACTTACTCTGAGGCCAACGTCCTGACTTTC. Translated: CAISGVGPTYSEANVLTF.

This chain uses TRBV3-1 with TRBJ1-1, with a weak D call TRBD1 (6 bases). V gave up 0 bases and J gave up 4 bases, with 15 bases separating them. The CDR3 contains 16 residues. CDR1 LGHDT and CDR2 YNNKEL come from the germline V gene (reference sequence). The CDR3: CASSQEGAGLGTEAFF. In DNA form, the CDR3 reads TGTGCCAGCAGCCAAGAGGGGGCGGGCCTTGGCACTGAAGCTTTCTTT.

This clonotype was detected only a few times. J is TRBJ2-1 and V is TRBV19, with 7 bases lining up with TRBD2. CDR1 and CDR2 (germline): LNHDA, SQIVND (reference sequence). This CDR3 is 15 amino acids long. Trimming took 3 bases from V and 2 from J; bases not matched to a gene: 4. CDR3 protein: CASSMGGRTYNEQFF. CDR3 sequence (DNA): TGTGCCAGTAGTATGGGAGGGAGAACCTACAATGAGCAGTTCTTC.

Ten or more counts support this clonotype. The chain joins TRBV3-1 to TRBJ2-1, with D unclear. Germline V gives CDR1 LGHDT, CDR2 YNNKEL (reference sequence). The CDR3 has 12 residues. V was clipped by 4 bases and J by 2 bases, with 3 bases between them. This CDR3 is CASSPAYNEQFF. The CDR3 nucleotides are TGTGCCAGCAGCCCTGCCTACAATGAGCAGTTCTTC.

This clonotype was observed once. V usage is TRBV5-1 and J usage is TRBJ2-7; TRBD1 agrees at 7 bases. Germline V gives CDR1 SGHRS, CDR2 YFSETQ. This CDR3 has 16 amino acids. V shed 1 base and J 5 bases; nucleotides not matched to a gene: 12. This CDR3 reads CASSLPRDRVGNEQYF. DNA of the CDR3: TGCGCCAGCAGCTTGCCCCGCGACAGGGTTGGGAACGAGCAGTACTTC.

The CDR3 DNA reads TGTGCCAGCCGGATCGTATGTAGCCCGGTAAGCTACGAGCAGTACTTC. This sequence encodes CASRIVCSPVSYEQYF. This rearrangement joins TRBV21-1 to TRBJ2-7; the table's TRBD2 call for D was not verified on the DNA. TRBV21-1 is a listed pseudogene. This CDR3 is built from 16 residues.

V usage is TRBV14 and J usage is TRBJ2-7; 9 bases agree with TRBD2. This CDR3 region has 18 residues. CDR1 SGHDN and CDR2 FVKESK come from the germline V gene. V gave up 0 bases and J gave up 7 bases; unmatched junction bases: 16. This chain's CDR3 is CASSQEVGVIAGDNEQYF. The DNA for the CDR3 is TGTGCCAGCAGCCAAGAGGTCGGGGTAATAGCGGGGGACAATGAGCAGTACTTC.

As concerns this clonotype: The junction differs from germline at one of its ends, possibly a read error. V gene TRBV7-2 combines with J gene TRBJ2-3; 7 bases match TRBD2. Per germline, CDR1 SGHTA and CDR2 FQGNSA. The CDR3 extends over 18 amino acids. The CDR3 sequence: CVSSLRDYRDLGTDTQYF. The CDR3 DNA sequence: TGTGTCAGCAGCTTAAGGGACTACCGTGATTTGGGCACAGATACGCAGTATTTT.

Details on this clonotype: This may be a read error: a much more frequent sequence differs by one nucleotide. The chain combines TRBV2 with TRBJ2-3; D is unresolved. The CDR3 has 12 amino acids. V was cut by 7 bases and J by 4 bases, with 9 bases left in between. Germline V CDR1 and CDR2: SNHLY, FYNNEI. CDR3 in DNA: TGTGCCAGCACTTCTCACGCAGATACGCAGTATTTT. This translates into CASTSHADTQYF.

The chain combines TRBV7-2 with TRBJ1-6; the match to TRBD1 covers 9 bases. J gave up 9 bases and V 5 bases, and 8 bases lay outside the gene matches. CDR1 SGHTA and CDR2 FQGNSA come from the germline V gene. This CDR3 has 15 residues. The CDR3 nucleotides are TGTGCCAGCAGCCAAACAGGGGGCAGGCTTTCACCCCTCCACTTT. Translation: CASSQTGGRLSPLHF.

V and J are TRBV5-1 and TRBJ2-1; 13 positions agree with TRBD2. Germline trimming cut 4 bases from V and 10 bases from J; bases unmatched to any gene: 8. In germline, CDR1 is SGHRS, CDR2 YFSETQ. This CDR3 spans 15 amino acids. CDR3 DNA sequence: TGCGCCAGCAGCCCCGGACTAGCGGGAGAAGGGGAGCAGTTCTTC. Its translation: CASSPGLAGEGEQFF.

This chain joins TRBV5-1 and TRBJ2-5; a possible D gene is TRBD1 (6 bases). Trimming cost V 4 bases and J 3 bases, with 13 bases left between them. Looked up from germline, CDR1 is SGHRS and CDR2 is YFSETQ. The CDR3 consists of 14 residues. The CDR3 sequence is CASSIGNREETQYF. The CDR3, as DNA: TGCGCCAGCAGCATTGGGAACAGGGAAGAGACCCAGTACTTC.

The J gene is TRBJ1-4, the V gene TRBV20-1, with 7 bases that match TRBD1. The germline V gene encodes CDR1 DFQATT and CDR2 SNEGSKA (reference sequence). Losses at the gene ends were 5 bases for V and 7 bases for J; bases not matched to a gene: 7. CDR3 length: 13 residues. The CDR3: CSAGRGPGEKLFF. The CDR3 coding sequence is TGCAGTGCTGGTAGGGGGCCGGGTGAAAAACTGTTTTTT.

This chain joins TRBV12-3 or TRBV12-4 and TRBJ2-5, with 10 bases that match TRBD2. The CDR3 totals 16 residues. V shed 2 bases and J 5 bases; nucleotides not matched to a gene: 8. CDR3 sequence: CASSLTSGAKGETQYF. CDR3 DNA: TGTGCCAGCAGTTTAACTAGCGGGGCCAAGGGGGAGACCCAGTACTTC.

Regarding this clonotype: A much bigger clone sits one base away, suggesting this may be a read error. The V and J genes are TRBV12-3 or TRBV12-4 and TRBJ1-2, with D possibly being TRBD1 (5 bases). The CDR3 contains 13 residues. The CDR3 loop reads CVTRLGGSYGYTF. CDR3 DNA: TGTGTCACCCGGCTCGGGGGAAGCTATGGCTACACCTTC.

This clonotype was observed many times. CDR3 bases: TGTGCCAGCACCCTGGGACTCCATAGCAATCAGCCCCAGCATTTT. As protein: CASTLGLHSNQPQHF. This rearrangement joins TRBV12-3 or TRBV12-4 to TRBJ1-5, with TRBD1 as a possible D gene (5 bases). Trimming took off 7 bases at V and 0 bases at J, with 13 bases between the two ends. This CDR3 contains 15 residues.